This entry lists 24 T cell receptor beta chains sequenced from one sample in a study of OX40 agonist ivuxolimab in advanced cancers. This table comes from immunoSEQ multiplex PCR, and its TCRdb copy is limited to in-frame clones, with some not included. The profile shows more than 70,000 clones, more than 70% of them singletons. The sample here was CD4+ or CD8+ T cells sorted from blood, taken in a trial of the OX40 agonist ivuxolimab. All receptors come from an adult with an advanced solid tumor such as melanoma, head and neck, liver or kidney cancer.

The V and J genes are TRBV6-5 and TRBJ1-1; no definite D call. This CDR3 has 16 amino acids. The germline V gene encodes CDR1 MNHEY and CDR2 SVGAGI. The ends were cut back, 0 bases at V and 5 bases at J, with 16 bases in the middle. Here the CDR3 DNA reads TGTGCCAGCAGTTACTCGGCCGGAGGAATAGGGACTGAAGCTTTCTTT. This codes for CASSYSAGGIGTEAFF.

The CDR3 coding sequence is TGTGCCAGCTCACCACGTACCGGGGGGCCTAAGAGCTCCTACAATGAGCAGTTCTTC. Amino acids: CASSPRTGGPKSSYNEQFF. V and J are TRBV18 and TRBJ2-1; possibly TRBD2 for D (7 bases). The CDR3 sequence is 19 residues long. V dropped 1 base and J dropped 0 bases, with 19 bases sitting between them. Germline CDR1 KGHSH, CDR2 LQKENI.

The chain has TRBV7-2 and TRBJ2-1; 9 bases align to TRBD2. The CDR3 sequence is 15 residues long. The ends lost 3 bases at V and 3 bases at J; junction bases unmatched: 3. Germline V gene sequence: CDR1 SGHTA, CDR2 FQGNSA. This CDR3 is CASSFSGSGYNEQFF. The CDR3 coding sequence is TGTGCCAGCAGCTTTAGCGGGAGTGGCTACAATGAGCAGTTCTTC. The variable domain in full, completed from reference TRBV7-2 and TRBJ2-1, reads GAGVSQSPSNKVTEKGKDVELRCDPISGHTALYWYRQSLGQGLEFLIYFQGNSAPDKSGLPSDRFSAERTGGSVSTLTIQRTQQEDSAVYLCASSFSGSGYNEQFFGPGTRLTVL.

The V and J genes are TRBV5-8 and TRBJ2-1; TRBD2 is a possible D gene (6 bases). The CDR3 is made up of 12 amino acids. V dropped 1 base and J dropped 11 bases, with 10 bases sitting between them. CDR1 is SGHTS and CDR2 is YDEGEE in the germline V gene. The CDR3 reads CASSLTSWQQFF. The CDR3 DNA is TGTGCCAGCAGCTTGACTAGCTGGCAGCAGTTCTTC.

V gene TRBV20-1 combines with J gene TRBJ2-2; no definite D call. This CDR3 has 11 amino acids. Germline values: CDR1 DFQATT, CDR2 SNEGSKA (reference sequence). Trimming removed 6 bases from V and 0 bases from J, with 2 bases in between. CDR3 in DNA: TGCAGTGCAGCGAACACCGGGGAGCTGTTTTTT. Translating it yields CSAANTGELFF.

This clone was observed a handful of times. CDR3 bases: TGTGCCAGCAGCCGAATTACAGGGGTCGCAGATACGCAGTATTTT. Translating it yields CASSRITGVADTQYF. The rearrangement joins TRBV5-6 to TRBJ2-3, with 7 bases aligning to TRBD1. CDR1 and CDR2 from the germline V gene are SGHDT and YYEEEE. The CDR3 runs 15 residues. J lost 4 bases, V lost 4 bases, and 9 bases had no gene match.

The J gene is TRBJ2-2, the V gene TRBV2; either TRBD1 or TRBD2 may supply D (6 bases each). CDR1 SNHLY and CDR2 FYNNEI come from the germline V gene. V shed 7 bases and J shed 5 bases, with 14 bases lying between them. The CDR3 is made up of 14 amino acids. Here the CDR3 reads CASKEGVGTGELFF. The CDR3 DNA reads TGTGCCAGCAAGGAGGGGGTGGGGACCGGGGAGCTGTTTTTT.

The rearrangement joins TRBV5-8 to TRBJ2-7; 8 nucleotides align to TRBD2. CDR1 and CDR2 (germline): SGHTS, YDEGEE. The V and J ends lost 1 base and 4 bases, in that order; junction bases with no gene match: 19. This CDR3 region has 19 residues. The DNA for the CDR3 is TGTGCCAGCAGCTTGTTCGTGACTAGCGCTAATAGGGGAAAATACGAGCAGTACTTC. Protein sequence: CASSLFVTSANRGKYEQYF.

This chain links TRBV11-2 with TRBJ2-3, with D unresolved. This CDR3 is built from 13 residues. Trimming took off 1 base at V and 8 bases at J, with 10 bases between the two ends. Germline CDR1 SGHAT, CDR2 FQNNGV. CDR3 amino acids: CASSLVRAGTQYF. CDR3 nucleotides: TGTGCCAGCAGCTTAGTAAGGGCAGGTACGCAGTATTTT.

The chain has TRBV2 and TRBJ1-1, with D possibly TRBD1 on 5 matching bases. This CDR3 is built from 14 residues. From germline, CDR1 is SNHLY and CDR2 FYNNEI. V lost 5 bases and J 1 base, leaving 11 bases between the germline ends. The CDR3 here is CASSSFGTNTEAFF. The CDR3 nucleotides read TGTGCCAGCAGTTCCTTTGGGACGAACACTGAAGCTTTCTTT. The complete variable domain, with remaining parts taken from reference TRBV2 and TRBJ1-1, reads EPEVTQTPSHQVTQMGQEVILRCVPISNHLYFYWYRQILGQKVEFLVSFYNNEISEKSEIFDDQFSVERPDGSNFTLKIRSTKLEDSAMYFCASSSFGTNTEAFFGQGTRLTVV.

This clone was detected only once. The chain has TRBV2 and TRBJ2-5, with D perhaps TRBD1 (5 bases). V was shortened by 6 bases and J by 4 bases, with 18 bases between the two germline ends. The germline gives CDR1 SNHLY, CDR2 FYNNEI. The CDR3 runs to 15 residues. The CDR3 protein is CASSLQARMGETQYF. The CDR3, as DNA: TGTGCCAGCAGCTTACAGGCCCGGATGGGAGAGACCCAGTACTTC.

The chain is built from TRBV7-6 and TRBJ2-7; D is uncertain. Germline assignment: CDR1 SGHVS and CDR2 FNYEAQ. The CDR3 covers 13 residues. V lost 5 bases and J 5 bases, leaving 13 bases between the germline ends. CDR3 in amino acids: CASSLNIGNEQYF. The CDR3 DNA sequence: TGTGCCAGCAGCCTGAATATTGGGAACGAGCAGTACTTC.

The rearrangement joins TRBV5-6 to TRBJ1-1; D is unclear. The CDR3 has 14 residues. CDR1 is SGHDT and CDR2 is YYEEEE in the germline V gene. V was pared by 0 bases and J by 5 bases, with 11 bases between. CDR3 DNA: TGTGCCAGCAGCTTGGTAGGGCGCGGAACTGAAGCTTTCTTT. Its protein product is CASSLVGRGTEAFF.

About this clone itself: The sample holds other DNA sequences that translate to the same CDR3. The rearrangement joins TRBV28 to TRBJ1-2; a weak D match, TRBD1 (5 bases). The CDR3 is made up of 13 amino acids. CDR1 and CDR2 (germline): MDHEN, SYDVKM. Trimming pared 2 bases from V and 2 bases from J, leaving 6 bases between. The CDR3 DNA sequence: TGTGCCAGCAGTTTACAGGGAAACTATGGCTACACCTTC. The encoded protein is CASSLQGNYGYTF.

V is TRBV19 and J is TRBJ2-1; a possible D gene is TRBD1 (6 bases). Germline V gene data show CDR1 as LNHDA and CDR2 as SQIVND (reference sequence). Trimming left V 5 bases short and J 8 bases short, with 19 bases between. The CDR3 contains 15 residues. The CDR3: CASSSGRWDNHEQFF. Written as DNA, the CDR3 is TGTGCCAGTAGTTCAGGGCGGTGGGACAATCATGAGCAGTTCTTC.

V usage is TRBV27 and J usage is TRBJ2-5; TRBD1 might be the D (6 bases). Per the germline V gene, CDR1 is MNHEY and CDR2 is SMNVEV (reference sequence). Deletions cut 3 bases from V and 5 bases from J, with 16 bases between. The CDR3 is 15 residues long. CDR3 protein: CASSFRGLAVETQYF. CDR3 in DNA: TGTGCCAGCAGTTTCAGGGGCCTCGCGGTGGAGACCCAGTACTTC.

This chain joins TRBV28 and TRBJ2-1, with D possibly TRBD1 on 7 matching bases. Germline CDR1 is MDHEN and CDR2 is SYDVKM. V dropped 1 base and J dropped 9 bases, with 16 bases sitting between them. This CDR3 comprises 15 residues. The CDR3 spells CASSLLSGRGAEQFF. The CDR3 DNA reads as TGTGCCAGCAGTTTATTATCGGGCAGGGGGGCTGAGCAGTTCTTC.

A word on this clone: The sample has other DNA sequences that encode this CDR3 too. V is TRBV28 and J is TRBJ1-5; tentatively, D is TRBD1 (6 bases). This CDR3 comprises 15 residues. CDR1 and CDR2 (germline): MDHEN, SYDVKM. V was shortened by 5 bases and J by 2 bases, with 13 bases between the two germline ends. CDR3 sequence reads: CASSPTGQGNQPQHF. The CDR3, as DNA: TGTGCCAGCAGTCCTACAGGGCAGGGCAATCAGCCCCAGCATTTT.

The chain joins TRBV5-1 to TRBJ2-3; 14 bases map to TRBD2. V was clipped by 5 bases and J by 5 bases; unmatched bases: 7. The germline V gene has CDR1 SGHRS and CDR2 YFSETQ. CDR3 size: 16 residues. Here the CDR3 reads CASRPWTSGRIDTQYF. CDR3 in DNA: TGCGCCAGCAGACCTTGGACTAGCGGGAGGATAGATACGCAGTATTTT.

V is TRBV19 and J is TRBJ2-7; possible D gene TRBD2, 7 bases. In germline, CDR1 is LNHDA, CDR2 SQIVND (reference sequence). CDR3 length: 14 residues. With 4 bases removed from V and 7 bases from J, the gap between germline ends came to 17 bases. CDR3 residues: CASSTQGRGAEQYF. DNA for the CDR3: TGTGCCAGTAGTACCCAGGGGAGGGGTGCGGAGCAGTACTTC.

The V gene is TRBV6-1, the J gene TRBJ1-1; D gene unclear. Germline V gives CDR1 MNHNS, CDR2 SASEGT. Between the trimmed V and J ends, which lost 7 bases and 0 bases, there was a span of 15 bases. This CDR3 has 15 residues. DNA of the CDR3: TGTGCCAGCACTTTAGGTCCGCCTTTGAACACTGAAGCTTTCTTT. It yields the protein CASTLGPPLNTEAFF.

The chain combines TRBV11-1 with TRBJ2-3; D is unclear. From germline, CDR1 is SGHAT and CDR2 FQDESV (reference sequence). V was trimmed by 3 bases and J by 1 base, leaving 5 bases between them. The length of the CDR3 is 13 residues. The CDR3 DNA follows: TGTGCCAGCAGCTTCTCTGGCACAGATACGCAGTATTTT. Residues: CASSFSGTDTQYF.

The chain combines TRBV4-2 with TRBJ1-2, with TRBD1 matching over 9 bases. Trimming cost V 5 bases and J 8 bases; bases outside gene matches: 12. Germline assignment: CDR1 LGHNA and CDR2 YNFKEQ. The CDR3 totals 15 residues. CDR3 amino acids: CASSSGNRGLEGYTF. The CDR3 region has the DNA TGTGCCAGCAGCTCGGGGAACAGGGGGCTGGAAGGCTACACCTTC.

The rearrangement uses TRBV6-6 and TRBJ2-1; maybe TRBD1 (5 bases). CDR3 length equals 13 residues. The V gene lost 7 bases and the J gene lost 5 bases, with 12 bases spanning the gap. Germline assignment: CDR1 MNHNY and CDR2 SVGAGI (reference sequence). The CDR3, as DNA: TGTGCCAGCAAAAGACAGACTCACAATGAGCAGTTCTTC. Amino acid sequence: CASKRQTHNEQFF.